The 9 T cell receptor beta chains below come from one sample, sequenced in a study of blood T cell repertoires in COVID-19. The table came from immunoSEQ multiplex PCR; TCRdb's copy has only in-frame clones and leaves some out. The sample has some 290,000 clones; 85% to 90% are singletons. Specimen: peripheral blood. These receptors were obtained from a woman between 25 and 40 years old with COVID-19, enrolled during active disease.

The chain couples TRBV3-1 (or the pseudogene TRBV3-2) to TRBJ1-1; D is perhaps TRBD1 (5 bases). The CDR3 consists of 13 residues. Germline assignment: CDR1 LGHDT and CDR2 YNNKEL (reference sequence). V was shortened by 3 bases and J by 5 bases, with 10 bases between the two germline ends. The CDR3 reads CASSQSAGTEAFF. The CDR3 DNA follows: TGTGCCAGCAGCCAGAGCGCAGGGACTGAAGCTTTCTTT.

The rearrangement uses TRBV7-6 and TRBJ2-3, with 8 bases matching TRBD2. CDR3 length: 15 residues. Germline lookup yields CDR1 SGHVS and CDR2 FNYEAQ. With 5 bases clipped from V and 0 bases from J, the junction kept 4 bases outside the gene matches. The CDR3, as DNA: TGTGCCAGCAGCCCAACTAGCGGAAGCACAGATACGCAGTATTTT. This encodes CASSPTSGSTDTQYF. Together with reference TRBV7-6 and TRBJ2-3, the CDR3 gives the full variable domain: GAGVSQSPRYKVTKRGQDVALRCDPISGHVSLYWYRQALGQGPEFLTYFNYEAQQDKSGLPNDRFSAERPEGSISTLTIQRTEQRDSAMYRCASSPTSGSTDTQYFGPGTRLTVL.

V usage is TRBV6-5 and J usage is TRBJ1-3, with unresolved D. The germline V and J ends were trimmed by 7 bases and 0 bases, with 13 bases remaining between them. The CDR3 runs 15 residues. Germline values: CDR1 MNHEY, CDR2 SVGAGI. This chain's CDR3 is CASKPGGASGNTIYF. In nucleotides, the CDR3 is TGTGCCAGCAAACCTGGCGGAGCCTCTGGAAACACCATATATTTT.

J is TRBJ2-7 and V is TRBV18; tentative D call: TRBD2 (5 bases). This CDR3 has 13 residues. Germline CDR1 KGHSH, CDR2 LQKENI. Trimming removed 2 bases at V and 2 bases at J, with 7 bases between. CDR3 in amino acids: CASSPGLAYEQYF. The DNA for the CDR3 is TGTGCCAGCTCACCAGGACTGGCCTACGAGCAGTACTTC.

The rearrangement joins TRBV9 to TRBJ2-5, with TRBD2 matching 12 bases. The CDR3 has 16 amino acids. Per the germline V gene, CDR1 is SGDLS and CDR2 is YYNGEE. V shed 3 bases, J shed 5 bases, and the junction held 8 bases outside the gene matches. CDR3 DNA sequence: TGTGCCAGCAGCGCTAGCGGGGGGGCTTATCGGGAGACCCAGTACTTC. The encoded protein is CASSASGGAYRETQYF.

The chain carries TRBV10-3 and TRBJ2-7; D uncertain. Per the germline V gene, CDR1 is ENHRY and CDR2 is SYGVKD. Deletions cut 4 bases from V and 5 bases from J, with 12 bases between. The CDR3 is 13 residues long. CDR3 nucleotides: TGTGCCATCAGTGGGGCTAACCTCGACGAGCAGTACTTC. It specifies CAISGANLDEQYF.

The chain uses TRBV5-1 and TRBJ1-6; D not resolved. V was pared by 0 bases and J by 7 bases, with 11 bases between. This CDR3 spans 15 amino acids. CDR1 is SGHRS, CDR2 YFSETQ, per germline. CDR3 coding DNA: TGCGCCAGCAGCTTGGAAACAGTTACGAATTCACCCCTCCACTTT. This sequence encodes CASSLETVTNSPLHF.

In the case of this clone: At one end, the junction sequence differs from germline, possibly due to a read error. The V call is TRBV9, the J call TRBJ1-1; TRBD1 agrees at 7 bases. Germline CDR1 SGDLS, CDR2 YYNGEE. The length of the CDR3 is 9 residues. The CDR3 coding sequence is TGTGCCAGCAGCGAGGGACAGAGATTT. Its translation: CASSEGQRF.

The chain has TRBV7-9 and TRBJ2-3; the D gene is possibly TRBD1 (5 bases). This CDR3 region has 16 residues. Germline V gives CDR1 SEHNR, CDR2 FQNEAQ (reference sequence). Trimming took off 1 base at V and 6 bases at J, with 17 bases between the two ends. The DNA of the CDR3 is TGTGCCAGCAGCTTAGTTGGTGGGGCCGGCAGGGATACGCAGTATTTT. Translation: CASSLVGGAGRDTQYF. The whole variable domain, remainder taken from reference TRBV7-9 and TRBJ2-3, is DTGVSQNPRHKITKRGQNVTFRCDPISEHNRLYWYRQTLGQGPEFLTYFQNEAQLEKSRLLSDRFSAERPKGSFSTLEIQRTEQGDSAMYLCASSLVGGAGRDTQYFGPGTRLTVL.